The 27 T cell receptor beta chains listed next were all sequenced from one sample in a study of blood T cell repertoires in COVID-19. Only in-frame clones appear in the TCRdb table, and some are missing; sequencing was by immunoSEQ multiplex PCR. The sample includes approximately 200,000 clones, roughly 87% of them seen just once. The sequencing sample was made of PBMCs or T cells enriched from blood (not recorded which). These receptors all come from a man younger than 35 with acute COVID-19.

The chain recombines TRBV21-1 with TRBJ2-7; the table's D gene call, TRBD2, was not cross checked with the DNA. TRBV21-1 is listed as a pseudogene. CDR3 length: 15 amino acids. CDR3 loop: CASSKSVAGVYEQYF. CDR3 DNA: TGTGCCAGCAGCAAGAGTGTAGCGGGAGTGTACGAGCAGTACTTC.

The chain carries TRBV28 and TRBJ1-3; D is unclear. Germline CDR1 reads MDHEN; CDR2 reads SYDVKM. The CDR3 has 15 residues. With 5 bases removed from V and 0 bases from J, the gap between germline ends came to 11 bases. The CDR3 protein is CASSPPGSSGNTIYF. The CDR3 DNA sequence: TGTGCCAGCAGTCCCCCGGGGTCCTCTGGAAACACCATATATTTT.

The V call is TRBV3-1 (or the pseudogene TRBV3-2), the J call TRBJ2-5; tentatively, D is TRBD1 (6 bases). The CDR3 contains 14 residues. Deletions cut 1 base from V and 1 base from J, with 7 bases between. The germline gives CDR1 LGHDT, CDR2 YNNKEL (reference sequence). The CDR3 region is CASSQVGAQETQYF. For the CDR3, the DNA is TGTGCCAGCAGCCAAGTGGGGGCCCAAGAGACCCAGTACTTC.

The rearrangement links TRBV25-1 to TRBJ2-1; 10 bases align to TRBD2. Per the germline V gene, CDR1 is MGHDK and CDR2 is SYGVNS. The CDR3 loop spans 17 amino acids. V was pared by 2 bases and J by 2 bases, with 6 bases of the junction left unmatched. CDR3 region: CASSESHSGRAYNEQFF. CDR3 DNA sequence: TGTGCCAGCAGTGAAAGTCACAGCGGGAGGGCCTACAATGAGCAGTTCTTC.

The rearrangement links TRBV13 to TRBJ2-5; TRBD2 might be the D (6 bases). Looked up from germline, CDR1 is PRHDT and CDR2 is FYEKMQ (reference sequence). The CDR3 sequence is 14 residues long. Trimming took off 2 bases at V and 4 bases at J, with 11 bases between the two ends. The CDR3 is CASSLRTMGETQYF. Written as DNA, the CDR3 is TGTGCCAGCAGCTTAAGGACTATGGGAGAGACCCAGTACTTC.

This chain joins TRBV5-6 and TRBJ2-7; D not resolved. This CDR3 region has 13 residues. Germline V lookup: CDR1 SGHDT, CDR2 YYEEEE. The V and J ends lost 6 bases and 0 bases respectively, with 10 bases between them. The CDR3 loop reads CASNNRYSYEQYF. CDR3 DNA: TGTGCCAGCAACAACCGATACTCCTACGAGCAGTACTTC.

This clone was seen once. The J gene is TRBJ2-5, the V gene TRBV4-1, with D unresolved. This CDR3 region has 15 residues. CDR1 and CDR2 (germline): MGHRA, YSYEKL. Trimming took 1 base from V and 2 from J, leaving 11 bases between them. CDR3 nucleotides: TGCGCCAGCAGCCAAGGGTCTACCGATCAAGAGACCCAGTACTTC. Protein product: CASSQGSTDQETQYF.

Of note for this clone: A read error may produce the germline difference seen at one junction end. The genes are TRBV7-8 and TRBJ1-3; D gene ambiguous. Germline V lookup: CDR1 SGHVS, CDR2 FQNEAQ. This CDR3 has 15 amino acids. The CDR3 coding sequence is TGTGCCAGCAGCTTAACGAGTGGTACTGGAGACACCATATATTTT. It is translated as CASSLTSGTGDTIYF.

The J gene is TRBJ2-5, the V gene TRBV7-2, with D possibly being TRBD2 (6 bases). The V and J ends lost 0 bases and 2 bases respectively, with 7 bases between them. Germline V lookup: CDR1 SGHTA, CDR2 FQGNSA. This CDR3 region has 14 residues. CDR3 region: CASSLATRQETQYF. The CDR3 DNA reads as TGTGCCAGCAGCTTAGCGACTAGACAAGAGACCCAGTACTTC. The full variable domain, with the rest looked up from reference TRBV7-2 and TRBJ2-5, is GAGVSQSPSNKVTEKGKDVELRCDPISGHTALYWYRQSLGQGLEFLIYFQGNSAPDKSGLPSDRFSAERTGGSVSTLTIQRTQQEDSAVYLCASSLATRQETQYFGPGTRLLVL.

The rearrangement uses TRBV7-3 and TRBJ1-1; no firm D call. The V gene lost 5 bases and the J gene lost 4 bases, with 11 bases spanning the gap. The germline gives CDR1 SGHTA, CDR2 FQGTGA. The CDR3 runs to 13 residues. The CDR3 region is CASSLEEITEAFF. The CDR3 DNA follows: TGTGCCAGCAGCCTGGAGGAGATCACTGAAGCTTTCTTT.

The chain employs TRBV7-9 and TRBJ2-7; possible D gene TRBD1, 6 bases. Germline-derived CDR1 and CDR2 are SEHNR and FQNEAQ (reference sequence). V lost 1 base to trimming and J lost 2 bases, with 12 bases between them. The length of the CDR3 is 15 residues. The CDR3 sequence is CASSLGGGRTYEQYF. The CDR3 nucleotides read TGTGCCAGCAGCTTAGGAGGGGGAAGGACCTACGAGCAGTACTTC.

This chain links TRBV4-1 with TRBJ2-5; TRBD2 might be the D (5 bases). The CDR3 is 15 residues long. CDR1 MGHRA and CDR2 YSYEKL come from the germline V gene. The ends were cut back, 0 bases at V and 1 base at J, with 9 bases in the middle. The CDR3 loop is CASSQDTGIQETQYF. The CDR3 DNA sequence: TGCGCCAGCAGCCAAGATACGGGGATCCAAGAGACCCAGTACTTC.

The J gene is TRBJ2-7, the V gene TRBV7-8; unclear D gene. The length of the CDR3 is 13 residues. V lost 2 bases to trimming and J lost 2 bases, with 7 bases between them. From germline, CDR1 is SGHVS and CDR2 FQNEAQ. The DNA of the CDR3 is TGTGCCAGCAGCTTATCTGCAGCCTACGAGCAGTACTTC. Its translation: CASSLSAAYEQYF.

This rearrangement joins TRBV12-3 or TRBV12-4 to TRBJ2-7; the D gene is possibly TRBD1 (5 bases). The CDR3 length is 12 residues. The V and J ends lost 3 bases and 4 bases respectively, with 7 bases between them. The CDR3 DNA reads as TGTGCCAGCAGTTTTAGGGGTTACGAGCAGTACTTC. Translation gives CASSFRGYEQYF.

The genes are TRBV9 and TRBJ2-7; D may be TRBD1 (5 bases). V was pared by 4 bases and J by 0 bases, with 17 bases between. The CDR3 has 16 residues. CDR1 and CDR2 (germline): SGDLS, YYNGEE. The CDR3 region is CASSPTTDHLSYEQYF. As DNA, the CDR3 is TGTGCCAGCAGCCCGACGACAGACCATCTCTCCTACGAGCAGTACTTC.

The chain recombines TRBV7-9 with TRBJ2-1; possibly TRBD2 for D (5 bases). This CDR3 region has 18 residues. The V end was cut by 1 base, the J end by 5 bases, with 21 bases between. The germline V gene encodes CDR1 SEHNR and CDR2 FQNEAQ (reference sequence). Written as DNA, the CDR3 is TGTGCCAGCAGCTTAGACGGGTCCCCGTCGCGGGCCCACAATGAGCAGTTCTTC. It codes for CASSLDGSPSRAHNEQFF.

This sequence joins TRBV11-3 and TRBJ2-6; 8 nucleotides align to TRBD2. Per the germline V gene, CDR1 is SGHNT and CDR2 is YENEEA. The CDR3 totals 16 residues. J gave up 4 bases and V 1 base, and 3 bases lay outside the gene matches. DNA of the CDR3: TGTGCCAGCAGCTTAGTCGGGGGGGCCGGGGCCAACGTCCTGACTTTC. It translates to CASSLVGGAGANVLTF. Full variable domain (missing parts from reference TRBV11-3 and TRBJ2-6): EAGVVQSPRYKIIEKKQPVAFWCNPISGHNTLYWYLQNLGQGPELLIRYENEEAVDDSQLPKDRFSAERLKGVDSTLKIQPAELGDSAVYLCASSLVGGAGANVLTFGAGSRLTVL.

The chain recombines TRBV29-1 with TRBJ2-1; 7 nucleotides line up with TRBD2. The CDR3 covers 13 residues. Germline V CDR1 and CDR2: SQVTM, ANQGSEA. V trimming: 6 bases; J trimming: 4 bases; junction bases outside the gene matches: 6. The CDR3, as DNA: TGCAGCGTCGTAGGACTAGTTTACAATGAGCAGTTCTTC. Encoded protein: CSVVGLVYNEQFF.

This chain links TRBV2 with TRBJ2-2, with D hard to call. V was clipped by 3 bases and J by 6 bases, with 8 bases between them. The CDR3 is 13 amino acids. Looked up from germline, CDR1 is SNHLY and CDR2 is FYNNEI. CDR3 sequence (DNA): TGTGCCAGCAGTGAGGATCGGGCCGGGGAGCTGTTTTTT. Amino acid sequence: CASSEDRAGELFF.

The chain's CDR3 is CATPRGMQPIGEKLFF. CDR3 sequence (DNA): TGCGCCACCCCTAGGGGGATGCAACCCATCGGGGAAAAACTGTTTTTT. This chain uses TRBV5-1 with TRBJ1-4; a possible D gene is TRBD1 (6 bases). Germline values: CDR1 SGHRS, CDR2 YFSETQ. The CDR3 is 16 residues long. The ends were cut back, 9 bases at V and 8 bases at J, with 26 bases in the middle.

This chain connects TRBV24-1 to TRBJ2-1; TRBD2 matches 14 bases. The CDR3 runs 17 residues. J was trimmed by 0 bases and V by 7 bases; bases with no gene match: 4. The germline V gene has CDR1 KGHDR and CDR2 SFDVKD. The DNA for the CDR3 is TGTGCCACCAGCCATGGGACTAGCGGGAGCTCCTACAATGAGCAGTTCTTC. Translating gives CATSHGTSGSSYNEQFF.

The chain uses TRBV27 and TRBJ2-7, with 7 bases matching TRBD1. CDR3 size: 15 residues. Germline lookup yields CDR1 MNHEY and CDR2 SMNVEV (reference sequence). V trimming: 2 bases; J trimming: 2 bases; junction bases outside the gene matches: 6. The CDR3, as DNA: TGTGCCAGCAGTTTACGACAGGGCCGCCCCTACGAGCAGTACTTC. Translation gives CASSLRQGRPYEQYF.

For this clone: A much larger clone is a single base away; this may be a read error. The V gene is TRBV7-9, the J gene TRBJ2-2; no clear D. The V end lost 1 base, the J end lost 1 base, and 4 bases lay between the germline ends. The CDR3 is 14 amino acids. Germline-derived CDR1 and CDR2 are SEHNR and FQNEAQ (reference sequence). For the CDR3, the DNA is TGTGCCAGCAGCTTAGTCAGGAACACCGGGGAGCTGTTTTTT. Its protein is CASSLVRNTGELFF.

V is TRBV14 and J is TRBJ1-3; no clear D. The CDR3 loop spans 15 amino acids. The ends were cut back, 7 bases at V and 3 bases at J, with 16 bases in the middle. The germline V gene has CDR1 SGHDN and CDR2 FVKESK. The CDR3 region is CASNLRGGYGNTIYF. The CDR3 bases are TGTGCCAGCAACTTACGAGGAGGGTATGGAAACACCATATATTTT.

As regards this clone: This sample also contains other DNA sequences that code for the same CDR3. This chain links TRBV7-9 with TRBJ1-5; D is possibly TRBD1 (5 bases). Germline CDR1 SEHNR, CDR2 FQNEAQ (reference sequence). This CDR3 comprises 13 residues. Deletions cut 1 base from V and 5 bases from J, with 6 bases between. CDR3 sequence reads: CASSLGGDQPQHF. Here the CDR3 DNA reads TGTGCCAGCAGCTTAGGGGGGGATCAGCCCCAGCATTTT.

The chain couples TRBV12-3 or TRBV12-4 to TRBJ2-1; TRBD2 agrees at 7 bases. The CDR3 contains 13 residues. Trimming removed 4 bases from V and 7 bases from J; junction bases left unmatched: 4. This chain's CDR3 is CASSYPGGNEQFF. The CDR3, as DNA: TGTGCCAGCAGTTACCCGGGGGGTAATGAGCAGTTCTTC.

CDR3 nucleotides: TGCAGCGCCGCGGACAGGGACGGAGAGCAGTACTTC. Its protein product is CSAADRDGEQYF. The rearrangement links TRBV29-1 to TRBJ2-7; 8 bases align to TRBD1. This CDR3 has 12 residues. The V gene's germline CDR1 is SQVTM and CDR2 ANQGSEA. After removal of 7 bases from V and 7 bases from J, the junction contained 9 bases not matched to a gene.